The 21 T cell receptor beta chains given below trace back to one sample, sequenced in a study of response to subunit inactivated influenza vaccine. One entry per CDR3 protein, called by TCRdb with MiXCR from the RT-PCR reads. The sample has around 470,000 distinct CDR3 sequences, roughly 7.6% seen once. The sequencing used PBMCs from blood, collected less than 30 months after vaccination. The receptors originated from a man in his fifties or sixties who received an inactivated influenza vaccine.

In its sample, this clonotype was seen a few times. CDR3 residues: CASSQGGFGTSGTLSYNEQFF. CDR3 bases: TGCGCCAGCAGCCAAGGAGGTTTCGGAACTAGCGGGACCCTATCCTACAATGAGCAGTTCTTC. The chain combines TRBV4-1 with TRBJ2-1, with 10 bases fitting TRBD2. V gave up 1 base and J gave up 1 base; unmatched junction bases: 16. Germline CDR1 is MGHRA and CDR2 is YSYEKL. There are 21 residues in the CDR3.

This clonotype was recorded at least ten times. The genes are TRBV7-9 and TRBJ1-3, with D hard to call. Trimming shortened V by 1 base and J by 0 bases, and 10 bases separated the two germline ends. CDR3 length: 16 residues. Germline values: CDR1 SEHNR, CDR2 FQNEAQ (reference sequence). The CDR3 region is CASSLVVGGSGNTIYF. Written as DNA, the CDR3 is TGTGCCAGCAGCTTAGTAGTCGGTGGCTCTGGAAACACCATATATTTT.

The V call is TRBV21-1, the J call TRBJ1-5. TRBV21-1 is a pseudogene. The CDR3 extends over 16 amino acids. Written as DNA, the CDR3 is TGTGCCAGCAGCAGAAAAGTCTGGGGTAGCAATCAGCCCCAGCATTTT. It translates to CASSRKVWGSNQPQHF.

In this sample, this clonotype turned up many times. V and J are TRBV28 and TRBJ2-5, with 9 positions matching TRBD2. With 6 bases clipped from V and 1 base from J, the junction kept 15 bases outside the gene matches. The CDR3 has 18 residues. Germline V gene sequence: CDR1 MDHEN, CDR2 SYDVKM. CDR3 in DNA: TGTGCCAGCAGCCCTCTCGTTTTAGCGGGGGCCTCCCAAGAGACCCAGTACTTC. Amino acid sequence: CASSPLVLAGASQETQYF.

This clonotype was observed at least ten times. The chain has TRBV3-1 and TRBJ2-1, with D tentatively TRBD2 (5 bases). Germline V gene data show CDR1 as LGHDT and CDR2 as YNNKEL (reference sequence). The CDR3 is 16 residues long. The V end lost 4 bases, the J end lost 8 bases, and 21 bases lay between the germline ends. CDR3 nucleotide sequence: TGTGCCAGCAGCCGGGTCGGAGGCCAAAACCGGGATGAGCAGTTCTTC. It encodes CASSRVGGQNRDEQFF.

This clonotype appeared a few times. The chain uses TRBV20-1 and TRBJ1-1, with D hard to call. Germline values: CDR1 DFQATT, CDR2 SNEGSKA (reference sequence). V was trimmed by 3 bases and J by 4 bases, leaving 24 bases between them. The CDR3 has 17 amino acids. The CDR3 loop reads CSASSRTPDVRRTEAFF. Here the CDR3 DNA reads TGCAGTGCTAGTAGTCGAACCCCGGACGTCCGGCGCACTGAAGCTTTCTTT.

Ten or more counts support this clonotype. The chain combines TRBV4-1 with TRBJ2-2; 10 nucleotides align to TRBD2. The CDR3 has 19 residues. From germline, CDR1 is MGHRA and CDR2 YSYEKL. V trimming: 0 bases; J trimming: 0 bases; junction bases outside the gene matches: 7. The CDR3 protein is CASSQDPSLAGANTGELFF. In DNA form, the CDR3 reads TGCGCCAGCAGCCAAGATCCATCCCTAGCGGGAGCGAACACCGGGGAGCTGTTTTTT.

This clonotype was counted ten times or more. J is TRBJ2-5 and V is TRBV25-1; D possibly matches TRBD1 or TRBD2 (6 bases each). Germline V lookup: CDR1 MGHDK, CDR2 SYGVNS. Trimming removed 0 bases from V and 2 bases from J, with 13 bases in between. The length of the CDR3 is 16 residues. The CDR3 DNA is TGTGCCAGCAGTGAATACAAGGGGGGCTCTCAAGAGACCCAGTACTTC. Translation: CASSEYKGGSQETQYF.

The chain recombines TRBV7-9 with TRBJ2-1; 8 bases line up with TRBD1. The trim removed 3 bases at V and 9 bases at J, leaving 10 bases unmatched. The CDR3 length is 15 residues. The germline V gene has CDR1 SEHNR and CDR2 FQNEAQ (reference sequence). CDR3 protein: CASSFGQGAIFEQFF. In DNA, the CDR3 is TGTGCCAGCAGCTTCGGCCAGGGGGCGATATTTGAGCAGTTCTTC.

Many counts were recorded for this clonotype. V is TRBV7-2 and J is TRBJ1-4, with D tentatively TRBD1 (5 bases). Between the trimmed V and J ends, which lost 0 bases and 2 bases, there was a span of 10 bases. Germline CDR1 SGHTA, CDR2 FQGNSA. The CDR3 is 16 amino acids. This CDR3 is CASSLALTATNEKLFF. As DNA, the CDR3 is TGTGCCAGCAGCTTAGCGTTGACAGCGACTAATGAAAAACTGTTTTTT.

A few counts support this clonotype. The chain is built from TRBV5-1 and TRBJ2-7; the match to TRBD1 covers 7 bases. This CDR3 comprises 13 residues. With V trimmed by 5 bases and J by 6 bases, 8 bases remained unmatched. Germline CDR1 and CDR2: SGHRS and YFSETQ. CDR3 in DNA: TGCGCCAGCAGTCGGGACAGTACCTCCGAGCAGTACTTC. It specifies CASSRDSTSEQYF.

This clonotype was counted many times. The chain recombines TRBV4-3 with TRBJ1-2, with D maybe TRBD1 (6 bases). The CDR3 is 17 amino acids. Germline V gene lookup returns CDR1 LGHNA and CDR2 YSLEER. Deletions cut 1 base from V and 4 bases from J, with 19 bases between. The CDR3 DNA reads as TGCGCCAGCAGCCAAGCAGCCGAGGGACACTACGGCTATGGCTACACCTTC. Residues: CASSQAAEGHYGYGYTF.

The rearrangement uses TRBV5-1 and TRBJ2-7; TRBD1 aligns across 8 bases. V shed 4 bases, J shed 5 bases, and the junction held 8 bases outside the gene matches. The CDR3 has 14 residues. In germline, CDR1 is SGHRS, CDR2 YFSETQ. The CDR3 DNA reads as TGCGCCAGCAGCGCCGACAGGGGCCATGACGAGCAGTACTTC. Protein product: CASSADRGHDEQYF.

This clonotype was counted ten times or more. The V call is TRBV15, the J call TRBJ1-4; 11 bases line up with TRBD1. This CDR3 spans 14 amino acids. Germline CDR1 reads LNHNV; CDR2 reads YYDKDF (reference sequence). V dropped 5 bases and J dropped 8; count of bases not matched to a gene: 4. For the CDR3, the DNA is TGTGCCACCAGCCTGGACAGGGGGCGGGAAAAACTGTTTTTT. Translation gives CATSLDRGREKLFF. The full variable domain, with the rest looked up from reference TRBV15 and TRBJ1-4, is DAMVIQNPRYQVTQFGKPVTLSCSQTLNHNVMYWYQQKSSQAPKLLFHYYDKDFNNEADTPDNFQSRRPNTSFCFLDIRSPGLGDTAMYLCATSLDRGREKLFFGSGTQLSVL.

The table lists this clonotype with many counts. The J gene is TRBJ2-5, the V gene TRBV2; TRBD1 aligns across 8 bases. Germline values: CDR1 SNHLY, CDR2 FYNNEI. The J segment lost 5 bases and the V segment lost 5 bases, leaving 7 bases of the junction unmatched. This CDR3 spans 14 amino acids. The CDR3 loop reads CASSPDRAGETQYF. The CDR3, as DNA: TGTGCCAGCAGTCCGGACAGGGCCGGCGAGACCCAGTACTTC.

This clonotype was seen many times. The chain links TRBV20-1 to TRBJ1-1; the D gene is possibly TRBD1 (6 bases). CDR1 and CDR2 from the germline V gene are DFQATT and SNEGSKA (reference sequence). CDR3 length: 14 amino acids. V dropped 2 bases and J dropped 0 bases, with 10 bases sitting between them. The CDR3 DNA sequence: TGCAGTGCTAGAAGGGGACACATGAACACTGAAGCTTTCTTT. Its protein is CSARRGHMNTEAFF.

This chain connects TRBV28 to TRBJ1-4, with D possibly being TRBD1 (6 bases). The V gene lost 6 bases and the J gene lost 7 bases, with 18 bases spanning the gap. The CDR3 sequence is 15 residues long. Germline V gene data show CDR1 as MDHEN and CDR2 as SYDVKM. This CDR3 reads CASSAPRGLGEKLFF. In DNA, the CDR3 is TGTGCCAGCAGCGCTCCTAGGGGGTTAGGTGAAAAACTGTTTTTT. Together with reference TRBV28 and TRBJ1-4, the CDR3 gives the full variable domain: DVKVTQSSRYLVKRTGEKVFLECVQDMDHENMFWYRQDPGLGLRLIYFSYDVKMKEKGDIPEGYSVSREKKERFSLILESASTNQTSMYLCASSAPRGLGEKLFFGSGTQLSVL.

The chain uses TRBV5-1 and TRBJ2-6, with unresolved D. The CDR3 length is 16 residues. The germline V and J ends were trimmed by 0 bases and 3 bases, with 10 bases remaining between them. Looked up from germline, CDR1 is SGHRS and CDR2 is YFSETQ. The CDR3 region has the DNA TGCGCCAGCAGCTTGGTGGGATCTGGTGGGGCCAACGTCCTGACTTTC. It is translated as CASSLVGSGGANVLTF.

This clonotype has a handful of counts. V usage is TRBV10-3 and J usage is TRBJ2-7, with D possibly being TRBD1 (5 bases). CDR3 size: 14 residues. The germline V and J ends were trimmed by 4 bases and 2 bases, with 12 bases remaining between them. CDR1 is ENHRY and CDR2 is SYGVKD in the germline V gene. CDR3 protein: CAISGRTLPYEQYF. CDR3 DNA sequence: TGTGCCATCAGTGGTCGGACACTCCCCTACGAGCAGTACTTC.

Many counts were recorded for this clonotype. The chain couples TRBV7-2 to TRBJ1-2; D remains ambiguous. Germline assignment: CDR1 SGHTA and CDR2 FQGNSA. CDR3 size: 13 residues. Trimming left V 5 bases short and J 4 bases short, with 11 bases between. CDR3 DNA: TGTGCCAGCAGCCGAGGAGGTGGCTATGGCTACACCTTC. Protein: CASSRGGGYGYTF. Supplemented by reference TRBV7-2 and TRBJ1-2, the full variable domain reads GAGVSQSPSNKVTEKGKDVELRCDPISGHTALYWYRQSLGQGLEFLIYFQGNSAPDKSGLPSDRFSAERTGGSVSTLTIQRTQQEDSAVYLCASSRGGGYGYTFGSGTRLTVV.

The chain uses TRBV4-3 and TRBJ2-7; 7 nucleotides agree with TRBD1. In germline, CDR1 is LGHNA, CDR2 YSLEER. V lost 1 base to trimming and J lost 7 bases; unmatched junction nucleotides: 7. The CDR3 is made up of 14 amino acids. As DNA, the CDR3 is TGCGCCAGCAGCCAAGTTCTACAGGGGACGGAGCAGTACTTC. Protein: CASSQVLQGTEQYF.